This record concerns one T cell receptor (beta chain) sequence. This specimen comes from a study of cytomegalovirus exposure and HLA in healthy donors. Germline V lookup: CDR1 SGHTA, CDR2 FQGTGA. The V and J ends lost 5 bases and 0 bases, in that order; junction bases with no gene match: 4. CDR3 size: 15 residues. With 60 Vbeta and 13 Jbeta primers, the PCR was carried out. Assay: immunoSEQ multiplex PCR; the TCRdb copy retains only in-frame clones and omits some. There are some 100,000 clones in the sample; approximately 72% occur only once, and 2.5% to 3.5% lies in the top ten. Sequencing used PBMCs. The origin of this receptor is a female donor in good health and CMV-seropositive. V gene TRBV7-3 combines with J gene TRBJ1-1, with TRBD1 identical over 9 bases. For the CDR3, the DNA is TGTGCCAGCAGCATACAGGGGGCGATGAACACTGAAGCTTTCTTT. This gives the protein CASSIQGAMNTEAFF. Filled out from reference TRBV7-3 and TRBJ1-1, the complete variable domain reads GAGVSQTPSNKVTEKGKYVELRCDPISGHTALYWYRQSLGQGPEFLIYFQGTGAADDSGLPNDRFFAVRPEGSVSTLKIQRTERGDSAVYLCASSIQGAMNTEAFFGQGTRLTVV.